This T cell receptor beta chain originates from a study of Graves' ophthalmopathy and Graves' hyperthyroidism. The study, taken as a whole, reports: A 13-signature model separated ophthalmopathy from stable hyperthyroidism, reaching around 89% sensitivity and almost 82% specificity cross-validated. Blood was where most expanded thyroid clonotypes above 0.001 frequency also turned up. The model reached about 66% sensitivity and 72.22% specificity for predicting ophthalmopathy progression.

The germline gives CDR1 DFQATT, CDR2 SNEGSKA (reference sequence). The junction had 11 bases not matched to a gene; V was cut back by 3 bases and J by 7 bases. The CDR3 consists of 15 residues. The TCR beta CDR3 regions underwent amplification from RNA transcripts. Second-round multiplex PCR came after a first-round RT-PCR that employed HTBI primers. One entry per CDR3 protein, called by TCRdb with MiXCR from the multiplex PCR reads. The sample holds over 150,000 distinct CDR3 sequences, 30% to 45% seen once. There are many counts of this clonotype. The antigen remains undetermined. J is TRBJ1-2 and V is TRBV20-1, with TRBD1 matching 10 bases. Sequencing was carried out using peripheral blood. The TCR sequence derives from a middle-aged woman with Graves' ophthalmopathy. The chain's CDR3 is CSARHSGQGPGGYTF. For the CDR3, the DNA is TGCAGTGCTAGGCACTCGGGACAGGGGCCTGGTGGCTACACCTTC.